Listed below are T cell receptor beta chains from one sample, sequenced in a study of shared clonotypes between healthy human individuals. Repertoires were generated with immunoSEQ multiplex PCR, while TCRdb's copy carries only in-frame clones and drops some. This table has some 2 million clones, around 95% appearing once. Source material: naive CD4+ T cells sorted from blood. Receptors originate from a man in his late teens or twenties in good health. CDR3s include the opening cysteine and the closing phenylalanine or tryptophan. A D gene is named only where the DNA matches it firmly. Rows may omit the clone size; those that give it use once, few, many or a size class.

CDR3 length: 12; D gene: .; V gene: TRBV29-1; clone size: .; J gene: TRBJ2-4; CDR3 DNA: TGCAGCGTCGGACATGGGGAGAACATTCAGTACTTC; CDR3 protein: CSVGHGENIQYF
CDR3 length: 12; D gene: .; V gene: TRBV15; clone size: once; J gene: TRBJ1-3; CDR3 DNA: TGTGCCACCTCCCAGAGTGGAAACACCATATATTTT; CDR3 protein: CATSQSGNTIYF
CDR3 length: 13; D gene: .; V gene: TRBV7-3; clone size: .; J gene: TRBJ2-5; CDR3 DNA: TGTGCCAGCAGCTTAGCTAGGTTGGAGACCCAGTACTTC; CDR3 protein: CASSLARLETQYF
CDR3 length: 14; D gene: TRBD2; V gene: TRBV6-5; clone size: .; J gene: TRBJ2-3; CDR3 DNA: TGTGCCAGCAGTCCCCCGGGGGGTCTAGATACGCAGTATTTT; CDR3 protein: CASSPPGGLDTQYF
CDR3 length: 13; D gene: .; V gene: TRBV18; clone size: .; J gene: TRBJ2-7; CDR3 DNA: TGTGCCAGCTCACAATCTGACTTGAGGGAGCAGTACTTC; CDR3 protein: CASSQSDLREQYF
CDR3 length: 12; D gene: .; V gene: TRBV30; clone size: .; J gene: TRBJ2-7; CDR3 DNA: TGTGCCTGGGCGGGACGTAACTACGAGCAGTACTTC; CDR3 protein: CAWAGRNYEQYF
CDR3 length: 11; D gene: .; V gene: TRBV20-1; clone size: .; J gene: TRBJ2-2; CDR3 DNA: TGCAGTGCTCAGACTAACGGGGAGCTGTTTTTT; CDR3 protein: CSAQTNGELFF
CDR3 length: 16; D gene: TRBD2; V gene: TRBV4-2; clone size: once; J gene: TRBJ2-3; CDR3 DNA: TGTGCCAGCAGCCCCCTGGGGCGGGGGGTGGCCGATACGCAGTATTTT; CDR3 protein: CASSPLGRGVADTQYF
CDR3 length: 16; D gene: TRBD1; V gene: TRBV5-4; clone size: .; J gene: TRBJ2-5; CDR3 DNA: TGTGCCAGCAGCCCCCCTGGGACAGGGGTCGTGGAGACCCAGTACTTC; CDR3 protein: CASSPPGTGVVETQYF
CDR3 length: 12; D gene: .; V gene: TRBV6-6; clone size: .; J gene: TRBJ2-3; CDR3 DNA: TGTGCCAGCAGTAGAACTTCAGATACGCAGTATTTT; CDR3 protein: CASSRTSDTQYF
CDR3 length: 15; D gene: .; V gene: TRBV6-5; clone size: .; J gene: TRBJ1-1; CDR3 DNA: TGTGCCAGCAGTTACTCTTCCCCGGTAGGGACTGAAGCTTTCTTT; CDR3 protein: CASSYSSPVGTEAFF
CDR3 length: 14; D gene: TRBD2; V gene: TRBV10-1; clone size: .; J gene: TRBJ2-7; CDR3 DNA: TGCGCCAGCAGTACCGGGACTAGCCGTTACGAGCAGTACTTC; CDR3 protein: CASSTGTSRYEQYF
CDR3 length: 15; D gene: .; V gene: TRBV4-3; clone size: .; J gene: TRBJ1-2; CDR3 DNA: TGCGCCAGCAGCCAAGATCGAGGGGGTGACTATGGCTACACCTTC; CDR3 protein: CASSQDRGGDYGYTF
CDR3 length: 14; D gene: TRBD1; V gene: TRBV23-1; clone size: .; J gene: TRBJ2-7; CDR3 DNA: TGCGCCAGCACCTTGGGACAGATGTTCTACGAGCAGTACTTC; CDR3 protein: CASTLGQMFYEQYF
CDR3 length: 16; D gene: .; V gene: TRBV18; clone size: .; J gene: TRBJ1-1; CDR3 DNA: TGTGCCAGCTCACCCTCCATAGGGCGGGAAGGAACTGAAGCTTTCTTT; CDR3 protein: CASSPSIGREGTEAFF
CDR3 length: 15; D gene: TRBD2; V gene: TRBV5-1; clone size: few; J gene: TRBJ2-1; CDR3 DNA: TGCGCCAGCAGCTTGGGACTAGCGGAGTACAATGAGCAGTTCTTC; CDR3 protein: CASSLGLAEYNEQFF
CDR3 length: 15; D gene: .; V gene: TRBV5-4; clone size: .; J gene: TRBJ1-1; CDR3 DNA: TGTGCCAGCAGCTTACAAGACAGGTCAAACACTGAAGCTTTCTTT; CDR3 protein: CASSLQDRSNTEAFF
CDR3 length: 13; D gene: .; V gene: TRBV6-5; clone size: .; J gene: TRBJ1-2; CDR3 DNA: TGTGCCAGCTCTGGACCGGACGACTATGGCTACACCTTC; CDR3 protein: CASSGPDDYGYTF
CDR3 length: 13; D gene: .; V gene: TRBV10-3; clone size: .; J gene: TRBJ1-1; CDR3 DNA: TGTGCCATCAGTGGAACAGGTAACACTGAAGCTTTCTTT; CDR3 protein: CAISGTGNTEAFF
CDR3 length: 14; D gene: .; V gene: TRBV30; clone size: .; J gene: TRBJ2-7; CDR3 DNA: TGTGCCTCCTCGAGTAGGGGTCAGGCCTACGAGCAGTACTTC; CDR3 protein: CASSSRGQAYEQYF
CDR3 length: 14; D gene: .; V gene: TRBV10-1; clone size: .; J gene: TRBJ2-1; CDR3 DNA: TGCGCCAGCAGTGACGGGACTCCCTACAATGAGCAGTTCTTC; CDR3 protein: CASSDGTPYNEQFF
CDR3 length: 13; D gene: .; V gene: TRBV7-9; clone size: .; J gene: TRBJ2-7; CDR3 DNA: TGTGCCTCAATTCAGTCCGGGGGCGCCGAGCAGTACTTC; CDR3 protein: CASIQSGGAEQYF
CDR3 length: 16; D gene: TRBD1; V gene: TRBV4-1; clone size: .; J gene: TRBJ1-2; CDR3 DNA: TGCGCCAGCAGCCAAGGGCTACAGGGGCCCCAAAATGGCTACACCTTC; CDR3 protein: CASSQGLQGPQNGYTF
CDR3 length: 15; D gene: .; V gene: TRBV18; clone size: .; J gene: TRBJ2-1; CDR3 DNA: TGTGCCAGCTCCCTAGAGGGGACGGCGAACAATGAGCAGTTCTTC; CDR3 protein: CASSLEGTANNEQFF
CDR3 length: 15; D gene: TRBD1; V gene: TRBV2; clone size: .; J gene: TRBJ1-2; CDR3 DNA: TGTGCCAGCAGTGGACTCCGGGACAGGGTCTATGGCTACACCTTC; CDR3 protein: CASSGLRDRVYGYTF
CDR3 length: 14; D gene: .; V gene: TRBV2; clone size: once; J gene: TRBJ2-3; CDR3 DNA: TGTGCCAGCATGAACGGACGGGGAGGAGATACGCAGTATTTT; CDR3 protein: CASMNGRGGDTQYF
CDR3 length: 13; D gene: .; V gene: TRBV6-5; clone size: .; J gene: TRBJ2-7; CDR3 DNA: TGTGCCAGCAGTCGATCGGCTGCCTACGAGCAGTACTTC; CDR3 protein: CASSRSAAYEQYF